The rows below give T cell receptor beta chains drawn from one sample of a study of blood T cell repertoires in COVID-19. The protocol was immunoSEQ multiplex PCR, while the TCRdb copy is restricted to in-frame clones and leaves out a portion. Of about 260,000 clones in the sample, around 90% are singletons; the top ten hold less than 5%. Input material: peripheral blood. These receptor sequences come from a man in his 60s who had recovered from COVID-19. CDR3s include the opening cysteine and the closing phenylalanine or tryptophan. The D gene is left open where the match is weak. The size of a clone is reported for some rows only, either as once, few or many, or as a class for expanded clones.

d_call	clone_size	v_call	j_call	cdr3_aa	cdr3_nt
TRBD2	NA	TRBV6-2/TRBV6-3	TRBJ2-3	CASSPVSGGADTQYF	TGTGCCAGCAGCCCCGTGAGCGGGGGGGCAGATACGCAGTATTTT
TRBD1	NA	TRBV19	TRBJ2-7	CASTSSTGGLYEQYF	TGTGCCAGTACCTCATCGACAGGGGGCCTCTACGAGCAGTACTTC
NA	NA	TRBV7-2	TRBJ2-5	CASSSYRETQYF	TGTGCCAGCAGCAGTTACCGGGAGACCCAGTACTTC
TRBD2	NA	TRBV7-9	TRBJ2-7	CASSWVAGAKPYEQYF	TGTGCCAGCAGCTGGGTAGCGGGGGCTAAACCCTACGAGCAGTACTTC
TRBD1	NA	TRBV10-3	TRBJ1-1	CAISESIGQGMNTEAFF	TGTGCCATCAGTGAGTCCATAGGACAGGGGATGAACACTGAAGCTTTCTTT
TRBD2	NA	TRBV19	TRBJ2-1	CASSFGGGYNEQFF	TGTGCCAGTAGTTTTGGGGGGGGGTACAATGAGCAGTTCTTC
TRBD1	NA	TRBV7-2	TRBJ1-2	CASSSTGGGYGYTF	TGTGCCAGCAGCTCGACAGGGGGAGGGTATGGCTACACCTTC
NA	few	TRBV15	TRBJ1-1	CATSRDLGNTEAFF	TGTGCCACCAGCAGAGATCTAGGGAACACTGAAGCTTTCTTT
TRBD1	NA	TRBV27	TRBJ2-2	CASSLMWAGGNTGELFF	TGTGCCAGCAGTTTAATGTGGGCAGGGGGAAACACCGGGGAGCTGTTTTTT
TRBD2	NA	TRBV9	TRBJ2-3	CASSRSGGRTDTQYF	TGTGCCAGCAGCCGTAGCGGGGGGCGCACAGATACGCAGTATTTT
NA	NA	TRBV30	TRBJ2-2	CAWSVLRQRPGELFF	TGTGCCTGGAGTGTACTGAGACAACGGCCCGGGGAGCTGTTTTTT
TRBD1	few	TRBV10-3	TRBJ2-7	CAISGDRGLNEQYF	TGTGCCATCAGTGGGGACAGGGGGCTGAACGAGCAGTACTTC
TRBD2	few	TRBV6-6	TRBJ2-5	CASSRGGGVQYF	TGTGCCAGCAGCCGGGGGGGAGGGGTTCAGTACTTC
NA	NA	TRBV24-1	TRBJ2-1	CATSERGSYNEQFF	TGTGCCACCAGCGAGAGAGGGTCCTACAATGAGCAGTTCTTC
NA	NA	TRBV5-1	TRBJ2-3	CASSLDGGRMDTQYF	TGCGCCAGCAGCTTGGATGGCGGTCGAATGGATACGCAGTATTTT
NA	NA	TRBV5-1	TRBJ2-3	CASRQGTSTDTQYF	TGCGCCAGCAGACAGGGAACCAGCACAGATACGCAGTATTTT
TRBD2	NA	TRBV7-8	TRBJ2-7	CASSKGLAGDYEQYF	TGTGCCAGCAGCAAAGGACTAGCGGGGGACTACGAGCAGTACTTC
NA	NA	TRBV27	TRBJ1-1	CASSLGLPNTEAFF	TGTGCCAGCAGTTTGGGGCTCCCGAACACTGAAGCTTTCTTT
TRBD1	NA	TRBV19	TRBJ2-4	CASSPARTGGAKNIQYF	TGTGCCAGTAGTCCCGCACGGACAGGGGGAGCCAAAAACATTCAGTACTTC
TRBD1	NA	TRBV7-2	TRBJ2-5	CASSQWQGVAETQYF	TGTGCCAGCAGCCAGTGGCAGGGGGTGGCGGAGACCCAGTACTTC
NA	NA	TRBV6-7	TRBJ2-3	CASSYSTGEMETDTQYF	TGTGCCAGCAGTTACTCGACCGGGGAAATGGAGACAGATACGCAGTATTTT
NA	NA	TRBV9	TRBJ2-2	CASSVVGGHLTGELFF	TGTGCCAGCAGCGTAGTCGGGGGGCACCTCACCGGGGAGCTGTTTTTT
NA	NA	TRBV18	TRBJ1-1	CASSPWTGGMNTEAFF	TGTGCCAGCTCACCGTGGACTGGAGGAATGAACACTGAAGCTTTCTTT
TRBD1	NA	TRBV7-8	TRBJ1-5	CASREGQGAFYRSNQPQHF	TGTGCCAGCAGGGAAGGACAGGGGGCTTTTTATCGGAGCAATCAGCCCCAGCATTTT
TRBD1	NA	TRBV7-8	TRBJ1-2	CASSRKDRAGANYGYTF	TGTGCCAGCAGTCGGAAGGACAGGGCTGGCGCTAACTATGGCTACACCTTC
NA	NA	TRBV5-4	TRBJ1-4	CASSLAGVTDEKLFF	TGTGCCAGCAGCTTGGCCGGGGTAACTGATGAAAAACTGTTTTTT
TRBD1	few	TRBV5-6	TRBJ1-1	CASSRDREAFF	TGTGCCAGCAGCCGGGACAGGGAAGCTTTCTTT
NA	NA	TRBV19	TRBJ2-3	CASSMSGVSADTQYF	TGTGCCAGTAGTATGTCGGGGGTTAGCGCAGATACGCAGTATTTT
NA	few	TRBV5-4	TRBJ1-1	CASSLAGGQRSEAFF	TGTGCCAGCAGCTTGGCGGGGGGGCAGAGGAGTGAAGCTTTCTTT
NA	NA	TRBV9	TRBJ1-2	CASSVQGLDSKSGYTF	TGTGCCAGCAGCGTACAGGGTCTCGATTCTAAGTCCGGCTACACCTTC
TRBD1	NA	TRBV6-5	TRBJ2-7	CASRDRGFEQYF	TGTGCCAGCAGGGACAGGGGGTTCGAGCAGTACTTC
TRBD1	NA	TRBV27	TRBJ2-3	CASSGQVADTQYF	TGTGCCAGCTCGGGACAGGTCGCAGATACGCAGTATTTT
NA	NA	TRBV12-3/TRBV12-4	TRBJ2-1	CASSQYTYNEQFF	TGTGCCAGCAGTCAATACACGTACAATGAGCAGTTCTTC
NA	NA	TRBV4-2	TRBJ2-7	CASSQEARDYEQYF	TGTGCCAGCAGCCAAGAAGCACGCGACTACGAGCAGTACTTC
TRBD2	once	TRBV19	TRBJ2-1	CASSSRTSEHEQFF	TGTGCCAGTAGTTCCCGGACTAGTGAGCATGAGCAGTTCTTC
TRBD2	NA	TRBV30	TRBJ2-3	CAWSVKRGSTDTQYF	TGTGCCTGGAGTGTAAAGCGGGGCAGCACAGATACGCAGTATTTT
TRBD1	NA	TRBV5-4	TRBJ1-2	CASSETGLYGYTF	TGTGCCAGCAGCGAGACAGGGTTATATGGCTACACCTTC
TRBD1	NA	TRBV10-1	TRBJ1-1	CASSLTGDTEAFF	TGCGCCAGCAGCCTGACAGGGGACACTGAAGCTTTCTTT
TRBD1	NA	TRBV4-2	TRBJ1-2	CASSQDWAGGSKDGYTF	TGTGCCAGCAGCCAAGATTGGGCAGGGGGAAGTAAGGATGGCTACACCTTC
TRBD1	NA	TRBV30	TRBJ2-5	CAWSAWTGMWETQYF	TGTGCCTGGAGTGCTTGGACAGGGATGTGGGAGACCCAGTACTTC
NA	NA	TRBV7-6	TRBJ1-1	CASSLARTVNTEAFF	TGTGCCAGCAGCTTAGCTAGGACAGTGAACACTGAAGCTTTCTTT
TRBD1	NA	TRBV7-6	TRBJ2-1	CASSPRDRPAYNEQFF	TGTGCCAGCAGCCCGCGGGACAGGCCGGCCTACAATGAGCAGTTCTTC
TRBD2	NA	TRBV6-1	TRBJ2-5	CASSERWGGETQYF	TGTGCCAGCAGTGAACGATGGGGGGGAGAGACCCAGTACTTC
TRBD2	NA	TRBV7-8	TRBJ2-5	CASSSGLTGTQYF	TGTGCCAGCAGCTCGGGACTAACGGGGACCCAGTACTTC